Included here is one T cell receptor (beta chain) sequence, with context. Its antigen is unknown. V was pared by 4 bases and J by 1 base, with 8 bases of the junction left unmatched. Germline values: CDR1 SGHRS, CDR2 YFSETQ. The CDR3 length is 17 residues. Primed by a sample-barcoded 5' primer and a J-beta primer mix, a second PCR proceeded for roughly 7 to 12 cycles. Each CDR3 protein is one row after TCRdb ran MiXCR on the 5' RACE reads. The table includes about 380,000 distinct CDR3 sequences, more than 45% detected once. The entry originates in a study of blood T cells in healthy people across ages. Study summary: Template switching retrieved approximately one barcoded beta molecule for each two T cells.

Study conclusions and caveats: Possibly, changes in expanded clonotypes were confounded because donor CMV status was unknown. Considered underestimates were the diversity estimates obtained from one million T cells.

The source material was blood. The clonotype comes from a man aged 55 to 70 in good health. The chain joins TRBV5-1 to TRBJ2-3; 11 bases fit TRBD2. CDR3 coding DNA: TGCGCCAGCAGCCCCGGACCTAGCGGGGGGCGCACAGATACGCAGTATTTT. It specifies CASSPGPSGGRTDTQYF.